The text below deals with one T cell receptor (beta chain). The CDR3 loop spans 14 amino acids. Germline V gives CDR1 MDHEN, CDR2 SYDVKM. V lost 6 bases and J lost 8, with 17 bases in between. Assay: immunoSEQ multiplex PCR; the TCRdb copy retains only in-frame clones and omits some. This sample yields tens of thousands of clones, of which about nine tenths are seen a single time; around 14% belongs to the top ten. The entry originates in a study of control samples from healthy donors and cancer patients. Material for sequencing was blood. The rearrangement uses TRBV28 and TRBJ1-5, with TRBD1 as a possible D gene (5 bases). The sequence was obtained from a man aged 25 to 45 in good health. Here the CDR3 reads CASSQGATGEPQHF. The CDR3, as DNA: TGTGCCAGCAGCCAAGGGGCCACTGGGGAGCCCCAGCATTTT.